The subject of this entry is one T cell receptor beta chain. Its specificity is not known. Clones were read by immunoSEQ multiplex PCR, and TCRdb kept only the in-frame ones, dropping some. This table has 90,000 to 130,000 clones, about nine tenths appearing once. V was shortened by 4 bases and J by 5 bases, with 10 bases between the two germline ends. CDR3 length: 13 amino acids. Per germline, CDR1 SGHNT and CDR2 YYREEE (reference sequence). This specimen comes from a study of siplizumab effects on memory and regulatory T cells. Study-wide results and caveats: Fewer alloreactive sequences mapped to unstimulated CD4+ memory cells under siplizumab. In siplizumab cultures, the suppressive function of proliferating Tregs remained unconfirmed.

The rearrangement links TRBV5-4 to TRBJ1-5; D might be TRBD1 (5 bases). What was sequenced was CD4+ T cells sorted from blood. This clonotype was sampled from a human donor in good health. Here the CDR3 DNA reads TGTGCCAGCAGCCCTGGGACCGATCAGCCCCAGCATTTT. Encoded protein: CASSPGTDQPQHF.